A selection of T cell receptor beta chains follows, all from one sample in a study of neoadjuvant anti-PD-1 for oral cavity cancer. Some clones are missing from TCRdb's copy, which holds only in-frame ones; the method was immunoSEQ multiplex PCR. This sample yields about 14,000 clones, of which more than 75% are seen a single time; about 2.4% belongs to the top ten. The sample in question was PBMCs, obtained after nivolumab (anti-PD-1) treatment. The receptors were gathered from a person aged 35 to 85 with oral cavity squamous cell carcinoma. Each CDR3 is given with its conserved first and last residue. A D gene is named only where the DNA matches it firmly. Clone size is given for some rows only: seen once, a few or many times, or a class if the clone is expanded.

J | D | size | length | V | CDR3 | DNA
TRBJ2-5 | . | once | 12 | TRBV5-1 | CASSLAAETQYF | TGCGCCAGCAGCTTGGCCGCCGAGACCCAGTACTTC
TRBJ2-1 | TRBD2 | . | 15 | TRBV5-1 | CASSLTSGFYNEQFF | TGCGCCAGCAGCTTAACTAGCGGGTTCTACAATGAGCAGTTCTTC
TRBJ1-4 | . | . | 15 | TRBV6-5 | CASSYGGAPNEKLFF | TGTGCCAGCAGTTACGGGGGGGCCCCTAATGAAAAACTGTTTTTT
TRBJ1-1 | . | . | 13 | TRBV27 | CASSLERGGVAFF | TGTGCCAGCAGTTTAGAAAGGGGAGGAGTCGCTTTCTTT
TRBJ2-7 | . | . | 13 | TRBV11-2 | CASTAGSLREQYF | TGTGCCAGCACGGCGGGATCCCTTCGCGAGCAGTACTTC
TRBJ1-2 | . | few | 13 | TRBV30 | CAWDWARDYGYTF | TGTGCCTGGGACTGGGCCAGGGACTATGGCTACACCTTC
TRBJ2-7 | . | . | 14 | TRBV27 | CASRPRGHAYEQYF | TGTGCCAGCAGGCCCCGCGGGCACGCCTACGAGCAGTACTTC
TRBJ2-2 | . | few | 12 | TRBV25-1 | CASSEQGGELFF | TGTGCCAGCAGTGAACAGGGCGGGGAGCTGTTTTTT
TRBJ1-5 | TRBD1 | . | 18 | TRBV2 | CASSMTGQGGNSNQPQHF | TGTGCCAGCAGTATGACGGGACAGGGGGGGAATAGCAATCAGCCCCAGCATTTT
TRBJ2-6 | . | . | 16 | TRBV11-2 | CASRPLGGSGANVLTF | TGTGCCAGCAGGCCCCTCGGGGGCTCTGGGGCCAACGTCCTGACTTTC
TRBJ2-7 | . | . | 12 | TRBV29-1 | CSVGPTGREQYF | TGCAGCGTTGGCCCCACGGGTCGCGAGCAGTACTTC
TRBJ2-1 | TRBD1 | . | 15 | TRBV27 | CASSPTGGRVNEQFF | TGTGCCAGCAGTCCTACAGGGGGCAGGGTCAATGAGCAGTTCTTC
TRBJ2-2 | . | . | 12 | TRBV7-8 | CASSSNTGELFF | TGTGCCAGCAGCTCGAACACCGGGGAGCTGTTTTTT
TRBJ1-1 | TRBD1 | . | 14 | TRBV7-2 | CASSLQGGNTEAFF | TGTGCCAGCAGCCTACAGGGGGGGAACACTGAAGCTTTCTTT
TRBJ1-5 | . | . | 13 | TRBV10-3 | CAISVGMGQPQHF | TGTGCCATCAGTGTGGGTATGGGTCAGCCCCAGCATTTT
TRBJ2-3 | TRBD2 | few | 18 | TRBV7-9 | CASSSPQKAGGPADTQYF | TGTGCCAGCAGCTCCCCTCAAAAAGCGGGAGGGCCCGCAGATACGCAGTATTTT
TRBJ2-2 | . | once | 13 | TRBV7-9 | CASRRDGTGELFF | TGTGCCAGCAGACGGGACGGCACCGGGGAGCTGTTTTTT
TRBJ2-4 | TRBD2 | . | 15 | TRBV9 | CASSPSSGSGNIQYF | TGTGCCAGCAGCCCTTCTAGCGGGAGTGGGAACATTCAGTACTTC
TRBJ2-3 | TRBD2 | few | 15 | TRBV2 | CASSEGLAGSDTQYF | TGTGCCAGCAGTGAAGGACTAGCGGGGTCAGATACGCAGTATTTT
TRBJ2-3 | TRBD2 | . | 19 | TRBV29-1 | CSVDGLAGVYHTSTDTQYF | TGCAGCGTTGATGGCCTAGCGGGAGTTTACCATACTAGCACAGATACGCAGTATTTT
TRBJ1-2 | TRBD1 | . | 13 | TRBV7-2 | CASSMGQGGGYTF | TGTGCCAGCAGCATGGGACAGGGTGGTGGCTACACCTTC
TRBJ1-5 | TRBD1 | few | 15 | TRBV18 | CASSGQGASNQPQHF | TGTGCCAGCTCAGGACAGGGGGCTAGCAATCAGCCCCAGCATTTT
TRBJ2-1 | TRBD2 | . | 15 | TRBV10-1 | CATSGSRSGKNEQFF | TGCGCCACTAGCGGGAGTCGGAGCGGTAAGAATGAGCAGTTCTTC
TRBJ2-7 | TRBD2 | . | 16 | TRBV7-8 | CASSARLAGGPYEQYF | TGTGCCAGCAGCGCCCGACTAGCGGGAGGACCCTACGAGCAGTACTTC
TRBJ1-2 | . | . | 14 | TRBV4-1 | CASSQGALSYGYTF | TGCGCCAGCAGCCAAGGGGCTCTTTCCTATGGCTACACCTTC
TRBJ1-1 | TRBD1 | . | 14 | TRBV5-1 | CASRLGQENTEAFF | TGCGCCAGCAGATTGGGACAGGAAAACACTGAAGCTTTCTTT
TRBJ2-1 | TRBD2 | . | 16 | TRBV2 | CASSASGRALWDEQFF | TGTGCCAGCAGCGCCAGCGGGAGGGCCCTTTGGGATGAGCAGTTCTTC
TRBJ2-5 | . | . | 15 | TRBV7-3 | CASSPGESRKETQYF | TGTGCCAGCAGCCCCGGAGAAAGCAGGAAAGAGACCCAGTACTTC
TRBJ1-4 | . | . | 14 | TRBV9 | CASSSGTMSEKLFF | TGTGCCAGCAGCTCCGGGACGATGAGTGAAAAACTGTTTTTT
TRBJ1-1 | . | few | 14 | TRBV11-1 | CASSLSKVNTEAFF | TGTGCCAGCAGCCTTTCGAAGGTGAACACTGAAGCTTTCTTT
TRBJ1-1 | . | . | 16 | TRBV6-5 | CASSYSIPWAGTEAFF | TGTGCCAGCAGTTACTCGATTCCCTGGGCGGGGACTGAAGCTTTCTTT
TRBJ1-4 | . | . | 15 | TRBV4-1 | CASSQGTRVNEKLFF | TGCGCCAGCAGCCAAGGAACACGAGTTAATGAAAAACTGTTTTTT
TRBJ2-1 | . | . | 16 | TRBV4-1 | CASSQATILRGDEQFF | TGCGCCAGCAGCCAAGCTACCATTCTCAGGGGCGATGAGCAGTTCTTC
TRBJ1-5 | . | . | 12 | TRBV28 | CGTNWGNQPQHF | TGTGGTACGAATTGGGGCAATCAGCCCCAGCATTTT
TRBJ2-4 | . | . | 14 | TRBV19 | CASSDGAAKNIQYF | TGTGCCAGTAGTGACGGAGCAGCCAAAAACATTCAGTACTTC
TRBJ1-1 | . | . | 14 | TRBV5-1 | CASSYGTLNTEAFF | TGCGCCAGCAGCTATGGGACACTGAACACTGAAGCTTTCTTT
TRBJ2-1 | TRBD2 | once | 14 | TRBV5-1 | CASLAGGSYNEQFF | TGCGCCAGCCTAGCGGGGGGTTCCTACAATGAGCAGTTCTTC
TRBJ2-1 | . | few | 12 | TRBV6-5 | CASSRADREQFF | TGTGCCAGCAGTCGAGCGGATCGTGAGCAGTTCTTC
TRBJ2-2 | . | . | 12 | TRBV6-5 | CASRGWGGELFF | TGTGCCAGCAGAGGTTGGGGCGGGGAGCTGTTTTTT
TRBJ1-1 | . | . | 14 | TRBV30 | CAWSVPGLGTEAFF | TGTGCCTGGAGTGTACCTGGTCTAGGGACTGAAGCTTTCTTT
TRBJ2-7 | . | once | 16 | TRBV11-2 | CASRSTLGHTTYEQYF | TGTGCCAGCCGCTCAACCCTGGGACACACTACCTACGAGCAGTACTTC
TRBJ1-6 | . | . | 14 | TRBV5-1 | CASSLASGNSPLHF | TGCGCCAGCAGCTTGGCCTCGGGAAATTCACCCCTCCACTTT
TRBJ2-5 | . | once | 17 | TRBV19 | CASSRTSQQGLQETQYF | TGTGCCAGTAGTAGAACCTCCCAGCAGGGCCTCCAAGAGACCCAGTACTTC
TRBJ1-1 | . | . | 10 | TRBV6-5 | CASTGLNAFF | TGTGCCAGCACAGGTCTGAATGCTTTCTTT
TRBJ1-2 | . | . | 15 | TRBV7-9 | CASSLVPGEAYGYTF | TGTGCCAGCAGCTTAGTCCCAGGGGAGGCCTATGGCTACACCTTC
TRBJ1-1 | . | . | 15 | TRBV5-5 | CASSRLDRPNTEAFF | TGTGCCAGCAGCAGGCTTGACAGGCCGAACACTGAAGCTTTCTTT
TRBJ2-1 | . | . | 15 | TRBV4-1 | CASSPTGRFGNEQFF | TGCGCCAGCAGTCCGACAGGGAGGTTCGGCAATGAGCAGTTCTTC
TRBJ1-1 | . | . | 14 | TRBV5-4 | CASSFGTSRTEAFF | TGTGCCAGCAGCTTCGGGACCAGTCGGACTGAAGCTTTCTTT
TRBJ2-3 | . | . | 14 | TRBV2 | CASSAWTSTDTQYF | TGTGCCAGCAGTGCGTGGACAAGCACAGATACGCAGTATTTT
TRBJ1-2 | . | . | 14 | TRBV5-4 | CASSLAPETYGYTF | TGTGCCAGCAGCTTGGCCCCGGAGACGTATGGCTACACCTTC
TRBJ2-7 | . | . | 12 | TRBV5-4 | CASPGASGEQYF | TGTGCCAGCCCCGGGGCCTCCGGGGAGCAGTACTTC
TRBJ2-2 | . | . | 12 | TRBV7-2 | CASSLEVGELFF | TGTGCCAGCAGCTTAGAGGTGGGGGAGCTGTTTTTT
TRBJ2-6 | . | . | 15 | TRBV6-5 | CASSYVRAGANVLTF | TGTGCCAGCAGTTACGTCAGGGCTGGGGCCAACGTCCTGACTTTC
TRBJ1-3 | . | . | 15 | TRBV5-8 | CASSSPIYRGNTIYF | TGTGCCAGCAGCTCGCCCATCTACAGGGGAAACACCATATATTTT
TRBJ2-2 | . | . | 14 | TRBV2 | CASKGGIFTGELFF | TGTGCCAGCAAGGGCGGGATTTTCACCGGGGAGCTGTTTTTT
TRBJ2-7 | . | . | 14 | TRBV2 | CASSALGPGVEQYF | TGTGCCAGCAGTGCTTTGGGACCTGGGGTCGAGCAGTACTTC
TRBJ1-2 | . | . | 15 | TRBV5-4 | CASSLAGQGSHGYTF | TGTGCCAGCAGCTTGGCGGGGCAGGGGAGCCATGGCTACACCTTC
TRBJ2-5 | TRBD1 | . | 14 | TRBV5-1 | CASSRDRGGVTQYF | TGCGCCAGCAGTCGGGACAGGGGCGGGGTGACCCAGTACTTC
TRBJ2-1 | TRBD1 | . | 13 | TRBV7-9 | CASGGQVANEQFF | TGTGCCAGCGGGGGACAGGTGGCCAATGAGCAGTTCTTC